This T cell receptor (beta chain) is from a study of beta chain features in type 1 diabetes. Study-level information: The patient and healthy donor groups were comparable for age, gender and cell yields. Study-wide findings and caveats: The study found moderately but significantly shorter TCRB CDR3s in all four CD4+ subsets of Type 1 diabetes patients. It was possible that PCR favored shorter templates, equally so in patients and controls.

Trimming cost V 0 bases and J 1 base, with 11 bases left between them. CDR1 is MNHEY and CDR2 is SVGAGI in the germline V gene. CDR3 length: 16 residues. The table lists this clone with a count of one. Its antigen is unidentified. Sequencing targeted expressed TCRB transcripts, as all isolated RNA had been reverse transcribed. Produced via immunoSEQ multiplex PCR; TCRdb's table is partial and in-frame only. The table includes under 400,000 clones, roughly 12% detected once. Researchers reported sorting CD4+ naive, central memory, regulatory and stem cell-like memory cells via CD45RO/CCR7/CD25/CD127/CD95/CD27.

The clonotype originates from a man in his late teens or twenties in good health. Sequencing was done on a sample of naive CD4+ T cells from blood. The chain couples TRBV6-5 to TRBJ2-3; TRBD1 is a possible D gene (5 bases). The CDR3 loop reads CASSYSFGARTDTQYF. DNA for the CDR3: TGTGCCAGCAGTTACTCGTTTGGGGCCCGCACAGATACGCAGTATTTT.